These T cell receptor beta chains were read from a single sample in a study of blood T cell repertoires in COVID-19. This table comes from immunoSEQ multiplex PCR, and its TCRdb copy is limited to in-frame clones, with some not included. This table holds roughly 420,000 clones, 85% to 90% found once. The sample taken for sequencing was PBMCs or T cells enriched from blood (not recorded which). The receptors originated from a woman in her thirties with acute COVID-19. The CDR3 runs from the conserved cysteine through the conserved F or W. D genes are given only for firm matches. The size of a clone is reported for some rows only, either as once, few or many, or as a class for expanded clones.

cdr3_aa,cdr3_nt,v_call,clone_size,j_call,d_call
CASSVAGINSPLHF,TGTGCCAGCAGTGTGGCAGGGATTAATTCACCCCTCCACTTT,TRBV2,NA,TRBJ1-6,NA
CASSAQGASNQPQHF,TGTGCCAGCAGCGCTCAGGGTGCGAGCAATCAGCCCCAGCATTTT,TRBV7-9,few,TRBJ1-5,NA
CASSPLKGPRTGELFF,TGCGCCAGCAGCCCCTTGAAGGGGCCGAGGACCGGGGAGCTGTTTTTT,TRBV5-1,NA,TRBJ2-2,NA
CASRHGTGGWQPQHF,TGTGCCAGTAGACACGGGACAGGGGGCTGGCAGCCCCAGCATTTT,TRBV19,NA,TRBJ1-5,TRBD1
CASKTGGEFQPQHF,TGTGCCAGCAAAACGGGAGGGGAGTTTCAGCCCCAGCATTTT,TRBV6-5,NA,TRBJ1-5,NA
CAWSVQDRQPQHF,TGTGCCTGGAGTGTGCAGGATCGACAGCCCCAGCATTTT,TRBV30,NA,TRBJ1-5,NA
CASSIEEQGAYGYTF,TGTGCCAGTAGTATAGAGGAGCAAGGAGCCTATGGCTACACCTTC,TRBV19,NA,TRBJ1-2,NA
CASGPGQLIRNTIYF,TGTGCCAGCGGCCCGGGACAGCTTATACGAAACACCATATATTTT,TRBV9,NA,TRBJ1-3,TRBD1
CASSPRGAGGPHLYNEQFF,TGTGCCAGCAGTCCCAGGGGCGCGGGGGGGCCCCACCTTTACAATGAGCAGTTCTTC,TRBV3-1/TRBV3-2,NA,TRBJ2-1,TRBD2
CASSAGQGEAFF,TGCGCCAGCAGTGCCGGACAGGGGGAGGCTTTCTTT,TRBV5-1,NA,TRBJ1-1,TRBD1
CAISEDRGRKPQHF,TGTGCCATCAGTGAGGACAGGGGGCGGAAGCCCCAGCATTTT,TRBV10-3,NA,TRBJ1-5,TRBD1
CATSASGTGPLKQYF,TGTGCCACCAGTGCCTCCGGGACAGGGCCTTTGAAACAGTATTTT,TRBV24-1,NA,TRBJ2-3,TRBD1
CASTPSLGEPQHF,TGTGCCAGCACCCCCAGCCTCGGGGAGCCCCAGCATTTT,TRBV7-3,NA,TRBJ1-5,NA
CASSLSGTSYGYTF,TGTGCCAGCAGTTTATCCGGGACAAGTTATGGCTACACCTTC,TRBV27,few,TRBJ1-2,NA
CASSPSGGNTYNEQFF,TGTGCCAGCAGCCCCTCGGGGGGAAATACCTACAATGAGCAGTTCTTC,TRBV7-6,NA,TRBJ2-1,TRBD2
CASGQGVGEQYF,TGCGCCAGCGGACAGGGTGTCGGCGAGCAGTACTTC,TRBV10-2,NA,TRBJ2-7,TRBD1
CASSQSEVDTQYF,TGCGCCAGCAGCCAATCTGAGGTGGATACGCAGTATTTT,TRBV4-1,NA,TRBJ2-3,NA
CASSTTGSYGYTF,TGCGCCAGCAGCACGACAGGGTCCTATGGCTACACCTTC,TRBV4-3,once,TRBJ1-2,TRBD1
CASRGGQRSNQPQHF,TGTGCCAGTAGGGGGGGGCAAAGGAGCAATCAGCCCCAGCATTTT,TRBV19,NA,TRBJ1-5,NA
CASTQSPGGRLNGYTF,TGTGCCAGCACTCAAAGCCCGGGGGGGCGACTTAATGGCTACACCTTC,TRBV9,NA,TRBJ1-2,NA
CASSDSGFYEQYF,TGTGCCAGCAGTGATTCAGGGTTCTACGAGCAGTACTTC,TRBV2,NA,TRBJ2-7,NA
CACPQTRDTNEKLFF,TGTGCCTGTCCCCAAACCAGGGATACTAATGAAAAACTGTTTTTT,TRBV30,NA,TRBJ1-4,NA
CASRRLAGPDTQYF,TGTGCCAGCAGGCGACTAGCCGGGCCAGATACGCAGTATTTT,TRBV3-1/TRBV3-2,NA,TRBJ2-3,TRBD2
CASSQGRDNQPQHF,TGTGCCAGCAGCCAAGGCAGGGACAATCAGCCCCAGCATTTT,TRBV4-2,NA,TRBJ1-5,NA
CATSRPFSTDTQYF,TGTGCCACCAGCCGTCCTTTTAGTACAGATACGCAGTATTTT,TRBV15,once,TRBJ2-3,NA
CASSSYKGTNEKLFF,TGTGCCAGCAGCTCATACAAGGGGACTAATGAAAAACTGTTTTTT,TRBV7-9,once,TRBJ1-4,NA
CASSSQGANVLTF,TGTGCCAGCAGCTCCCAGGGGGCCAACGTCCTGACTTTC,TRBV9,NA,TRBJ2-6,NA
CASSQVAGANIQYF,TGTGCCAGCAGCCAAGTCGCGGGGGCAAACATTCAGTACTTC,TRBV3-1/TRBV3-2,once,TRBJ2-4,NA
CASSMGQGNEKLFF,TGTGCCAGTAGTATGGGGCAGGGAAATGAAAAACTGTTTTTT,TRBV19,NA,TRBJ1-4,NA
CASTDRGRDEQYF,TGTGCCAGCACGGACAGGGGGCGCGACGAGCAGTACTTC,TRBV6-5,NA,TRBJ2-7,TRBD1
CASSKARGPPYEQYF,TGTGCCAGTAGTAAGGCGCGGGGGCCGCCCTACGAGCAGTACTTC,TRBV19,once,TRBJ2-7,NA
CASSYGTGGGSPLHF,TGTGCCAGCAGTTACGGGACAGGGGGTGGCTCACCCCTCCACTTT,TRBV6-5,NA,TRBJ1-6,TRBD1
CASSQDRRGGPAGELFF,TGCGCCAGCAGCCAAGATAGGCGGGGGGGCCCCGCCGGGGAGCTGTTTTTT,TRBV4-1,NA,TRBJ2-2,TRBD2
CASSVVGGTGNTIYF,TGTGCCAGCAGCGTAGTCGGGGGGACTGGAAACACCATATATTTT,TRBV9,NA,TRBJ1-3,NA
CASSASRTAGNTEAFF,TGTGCCAGCAGCGCATCGCGGACAGCGGGAAACACTGAAGCTTTCTTT,TRBV9,NA,TRBJ1-1,NA
CASSESRSGLGYGYTF,TGCGCCAGCAGTGAGTCGAGGTCAGGGCTAGGCTATGGCTACACCTTC,TRBV10-2,NA,TRBJ1-2,NA
CASSSNRGGYTF,TGTGCCAGCAGCTCCAACAGGGGCGGCTACACCTTC,TRBV7-2,NA,TRBJ1-2,TRBD1
CASSHEDRGYTF,TGTGCCAGCAGCCACGAGGATAGGGGCTACACCTTC,TRBV7-9,few,TRBJ1-2,NA
CASSLSGVNTEAFF,TGCGCCAGCAGCTTGTCCGGGGTTAACACTGAAGCTTTCTTT,TRBV5-1,NA,TRBJ1-1,NA
CASSKQRGVTDTQYF,TGTGCCAGTAGTAAACAGCGGGGGGTAACAGATACGCAGTATTTT,TRBV19,NA,TRBJ2-3,TRBD2
CSVGGIGGYTF,TGCAGCGTCGGAGGGATAGGTGGCTACACCTTC,TRBV29-1,NA,TRBJ1-2,NA
CASSPDRQSYYGYTF,TGCGCCAGCAGCCCGGACAGGCAGTCTTACTATGGCTACACCTTC,TRBV4-1,NA,TRBJ1-2,TRBD1
CASSSLGEGTGNAEAFF,TGCGCCAGCAGCTCCCTAGGCGAAGGAACGGGGAACGCTGAAGCTTTCTTT,TRBV5-1,few,TRBJ1-1,NA
CASSVGLGGDRAEKLFF,TGTGCCAGCAGCGTAGGGTTGGGAGGGGACAGGGCTGAAAAACTGTTTTTT,TRBV9,NA,TRBJ1-4,TRBD1
CASSLRTGQETQYF,TGTGCCAGCAGCCTTCGGACAGGGCAAGAGACCCAGTACTTC,TRBV11-1,once,TRBJ2-5,TRBD1
CASRGISTDTQYF,TGTGCCAGCCGCGGGATAAGCACAGATACGCAGTATTTT,TRBV27,NA,TRBJ2-3,NA
CASSLGPFSTDTQYF,TGTGCCAGCAGCTTAGGGCCTTTTAGCACAGATACGCAGTATTTT,TRBV7-2,NA,TRBJ2-3,NA